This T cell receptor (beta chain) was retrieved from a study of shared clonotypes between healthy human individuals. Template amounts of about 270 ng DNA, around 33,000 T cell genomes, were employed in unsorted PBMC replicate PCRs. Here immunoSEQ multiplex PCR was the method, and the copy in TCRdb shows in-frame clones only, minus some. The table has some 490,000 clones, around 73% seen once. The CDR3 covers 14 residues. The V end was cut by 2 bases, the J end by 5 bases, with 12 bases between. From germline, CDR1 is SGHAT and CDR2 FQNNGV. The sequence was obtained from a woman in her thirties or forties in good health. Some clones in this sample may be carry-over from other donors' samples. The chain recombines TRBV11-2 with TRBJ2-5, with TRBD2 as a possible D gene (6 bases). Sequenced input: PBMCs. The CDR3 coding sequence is TGTGCCAGCAGCTTAAGGGGACTTGATGAGACCCAGTACTTC. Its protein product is CASSLRGLDETQYF. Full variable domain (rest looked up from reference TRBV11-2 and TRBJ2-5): EAGVAQSPRYKIIEKRQSVAFWCNPISGHATLYWYQQILGQGPKLLIQFQNNGVVDDSQLPKDRFSAERLKGVDSTLKIQPAKLEDSAVYLCASSLRGLDETQYFGPGTRLLVL.